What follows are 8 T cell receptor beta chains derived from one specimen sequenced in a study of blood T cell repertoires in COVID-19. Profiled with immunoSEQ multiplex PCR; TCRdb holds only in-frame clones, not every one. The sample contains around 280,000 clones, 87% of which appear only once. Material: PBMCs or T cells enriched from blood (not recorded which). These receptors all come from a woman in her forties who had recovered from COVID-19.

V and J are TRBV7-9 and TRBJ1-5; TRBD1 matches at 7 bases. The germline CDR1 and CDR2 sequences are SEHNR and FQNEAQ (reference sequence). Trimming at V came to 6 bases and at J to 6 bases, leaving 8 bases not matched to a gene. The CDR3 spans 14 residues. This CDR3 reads CASSPGQASQPQHF. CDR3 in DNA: TGTGCCAGCAGTCCTGGACAGGCTAGTCAGCCCCAGCATTTT.

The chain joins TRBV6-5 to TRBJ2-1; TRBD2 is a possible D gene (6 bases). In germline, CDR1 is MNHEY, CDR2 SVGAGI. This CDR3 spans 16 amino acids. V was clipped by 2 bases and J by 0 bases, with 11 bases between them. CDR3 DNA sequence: TGTGCCAGCAGTTACCGGGGACTTGGCTCCTACAATGAGCAGTTCTTC. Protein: CASSYRGLGSYNEQFF.

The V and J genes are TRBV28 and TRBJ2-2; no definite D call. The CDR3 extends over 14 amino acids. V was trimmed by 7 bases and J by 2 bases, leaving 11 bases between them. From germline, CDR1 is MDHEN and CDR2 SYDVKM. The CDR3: CASTSQQNTGELFF. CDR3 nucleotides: TGTGCCAGCACTTCCCAACAAAACACCGGGGAGCTGTTTTTT.

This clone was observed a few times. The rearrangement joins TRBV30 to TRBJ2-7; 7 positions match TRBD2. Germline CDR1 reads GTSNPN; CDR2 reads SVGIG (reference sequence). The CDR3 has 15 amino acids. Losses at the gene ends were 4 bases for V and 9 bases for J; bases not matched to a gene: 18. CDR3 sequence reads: CAWTALAAGGGGQYF. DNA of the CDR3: TGTGCCTGGACGGCCCTGGCCGCCGGCGGGGGTGGGCAGTACTTC.

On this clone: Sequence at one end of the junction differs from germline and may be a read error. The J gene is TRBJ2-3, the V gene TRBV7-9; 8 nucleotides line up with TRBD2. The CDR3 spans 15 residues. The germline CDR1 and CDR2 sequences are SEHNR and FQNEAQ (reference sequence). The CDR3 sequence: CASSLAGRGTDTQYF. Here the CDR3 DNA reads TGTGCCAGCAGCCTAGCCGGGAGGGGCACAGATACGCAGTATTTT.

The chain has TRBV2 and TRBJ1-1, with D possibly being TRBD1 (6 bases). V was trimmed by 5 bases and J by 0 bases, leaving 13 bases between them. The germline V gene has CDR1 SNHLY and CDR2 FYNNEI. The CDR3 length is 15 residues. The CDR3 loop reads CASSLTGIMNTEAFF. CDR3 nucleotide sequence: TGTGCCAGCAGTCTAACAGGGATCATGAACACTGAAGCTTTCTTT.

CDR3 bases: TGTGCCAGCAGTTCCCGTCCCCAGAAGGCTTTCTTT. Translating it yields CASSSRPQKAFF. V gene TRBV28 combines with J gene TRBJ1-1; D is ambiguous. V lost 4 bases, J lost 11 bases, and 14 bases lay in between. CDR1 is MDHEN and CDR2 is SYDVKM in the germline V gene. There are 12 residues in the CDR3.

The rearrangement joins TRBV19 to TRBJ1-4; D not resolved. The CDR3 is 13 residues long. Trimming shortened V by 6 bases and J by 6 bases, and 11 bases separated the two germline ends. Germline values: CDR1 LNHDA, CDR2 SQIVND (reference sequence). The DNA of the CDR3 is TGTGCCAGTAGAATCATCGGGGATGAAAAACTGTTTTTT. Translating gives CASRIIGDEKLFF.